The rows below give T cell receptor beta chains drawn from one sample of a study of early stage breast cancer tumors. Produced via immunoSEQ multiplex PCR; TCRdb's table is partial and in-frame only. The table records over 45,000 clones, around 83% of them present only once. Sequencing was performed on blood. Source of these receptors: a person in their fifties or sixties with breast cancer. The CDR3 runs from the conserved cysteine through the conserved F or W. The D gene is left open where the match is weak. A row's size may be missing; if present it is once, few, many or a size class.

D	size	V	J	CDR3	DNA
TRBD1	-	TRBV7-8	TRBJ1-4	CASSTRTGENEKLFF	TGTGCCAGCAGCACCCGGACAGGGGAAAATGAAAAACTGTTTTTT
-	-	TRBV6-6	TRBJ1-4	CASSAIVNEKLFF	TGTGCCAGCAGTGCGATCGTTAATGAAAAACTGTTTTTT
TRBD1	once	TRBV28	TRBJ1-4	CASSSGGGNEKLFF	TGTGCCAGCAGTTCAGGGGGCGGAAATGAAAAACTGTTTTTT
TRBD1	few	TRBV19	TRBJ1-2	CASRRDSAGYGYTF	TGTGCCAGTAGACGGGACAGTGCTGGCTATGGCTACACCTTC
-	-	TRBV18	TRBJ2-7	CASSPGAVSSYEQYF	TGTGCCAGCTCACCAGGGGCGGTCAGCTCCTACGAGCAGTACTTC
-	-	TRBV18	TRBJ1-5	CASSPSAGANQPQHF	TGTGCCAGCTCACCATCGGCAGGGGCCAATCAGCCCCAGCATTTT
-	few	TRBV7-9	TRBJ1-5	CASSLQGSQPQHF	TGTGCCAGCAGCTTACAGGGGAGTCAGCCCCAGCATTTT
-	-	TRBV10-1	TRBJ2-3	CASSEYRGATDTQYF	TGCGCCAGCAGTGAGTATAGGGGAGCCACAGATACGCAGTATTTT
TRBD2	-	TRBV7-2	TRBJ2-1	CASSPARGDYNEQFF	TGTGCCAGCAGCCCCGCGCGGGGGGATTACAATGAGCAGTTCTTC
-	once	TRBV7-9	TRBJ2-7	CASSLGGLVYEQYF	TGTGCCAGCAGCTTAGGAGGTTTGGTCTACGAGCAGTACTTC
-	-	TRBV29-1	TRBJ2-3	CSVAPLVGTQYF	TGCAGCGTCGCCCCACTAGTGGGTACGCAGTATTTT
TRBD1	-	TRBV7-2	TRBJ1-2	CASSLRGTDYYGYTF	TGTGCCAGCAGCTTAAGGGGGACAGATTACTATGGCTACACCTTC
TRBD1	once	TRBV30	TRBJ1-5	CAWRPQGAVGQPQHF	TGTGCCTGGAGACCACAGGGGGCGGTTGGTCAGCCCCAGCATTTT
-	-	TRBV6-5	TRBJ2-3	CASSYKAADTQYF	TGTGCCAGCAGTTACAAGGCCGCAGATACGCAGTATTTT
-	-	TRBV10-3	TRBJ2-1	CAISAGTLHNEQFF	TGTGCCATCAGTGCCGGGACCCTTCACAATGAGCAGTTCTTC
TRBD2	-	TRBV13	TRBJ2-3	CASTNGGAATDTQYF	TGTGCCAGCACCAACGGGGGGGCCGCGACAGATACGCAGTATTTT
TRBD2	-	TRBV15	TRBJ2-3	CATSRMGLAGGPGTDTQYF	TGTGCCACCAGCAGAATGGGACTAGCGGGAGGGCCCGGGACAGATACGCAGTATTTT
-	-	TRBV7-2	TRBJ2-7	CASSQVGVNSYEQYF	TGTGCCAGCAGCCAGGTAGGGGTAAACTCCTACGAGCAGTACTTC
-	-	TRBV6-5	TRBJ1-4	CASSHSGPPPLFF	TGTGCCAGCAGCCACTCGGGACCCCCGCCACTGTTTTTT
-	-	TRBV30	TRBJ1-3	CAWSSNYFLGQRSGNTIYF	TGTGCCTGGAGTTCGAATTATTTCTTAGGACAGCGCTCTGGAAACACCATATATTTT
TRBD2	-	TRBV4-3	TRBJ2-2	CASSPGTSGNTGELFF	TGCGCCAGCAGCCCTGGGACTAGCGGAAACACCGGGGAGCTGTTTTTT
-	-	TRBV9	TRBJ2-2	CASSVGTNTGELFF	TGTGCCAGCAGCGTGGGGACGAACACCGGGGAGCTGTTTTTT
-	once	TRBV7-9	TRBJ2-3	CASSPGLLGDSTDTQYF	TGTGCCAGCAGCCCGGGTCTCCTCGGGGATAGCACAGATACGCAGTATTTT
-	-	TRBV28	TRBJ1-2	CASSYPGPDYGYTF	TGTGCCAGCAGTTACCCCGGGCCTGACTATGGCTACACCTTC
TRBD2	-	TRBV30	TRBJ2-1	CAWSGLAGGPGEQFF	TGTGCCTGGAGTGGGCTAGCGGGGGGGCCTGGTGAGCAGTTCTTC
-	-	TRBV4-3	TRBJ1-5	CASSQDGRADQPQHF	TGCGCCAGCAGCCAAGATGGCAGGGCCGATCAGCCCCAGCATTTT
TRBD2	-	TRBV4-3	TRBJ2-7	CASSQEEAGGTYEQYF	TGCGCCAGCAGCCAGGAGGAAGCGGGAGGGACCTACGAGCAGTACTTC
TRBD2	-	TRBV7-7	TRBJ2-1	CASSSNLFGLASEQFF	TGTGCTAGCAGCTCGAACCTTTTTGGACTAGCGTCTGAGCAGTTCTTC
-	once	TRBV7-8	TRBJ2-7	CASSLMAGPLYEQYF	TGTGCCAGCAGCTTAATGGCAGGACCCTTATACGAGCAGTACTTC
-	-	TRBV12-5	TRBJ1-1	CASGLVDGTEAFF	TGTGCTAGTGGTTTGGTAGACGGCACTGAAGCTTTCTTT
TRBD2	-	TRBV10-2	TRBJ2-1	CASSTGTSLNEQFF	TGCGCCAGCAGTACCGGGACTAGCTTAAATGAGCAGTTCTTC
-	few	TRBV7-8	TRBJ1-3	CASSSAHRSSGNTIYF	TGTGCCAGCAGCTCCGCTCACAGGAGCTCTGGAAACACCATATATTTT
-	-	TRBV27	TRBJ2-5	CASRPPGPGYQETQYF	TGTGCCAGCAGACCCCCGGGACCGGGGTACCAAGAGACCCAGTACTTC
-	-	TRBV4-2	TRBJ2-3	CASSQDRVARDTQYF	TGTGCCAGCAGCCAAGATAGGGTAGCCAGAGATACGCAGTATTTT